The sequence of this T cell receptor (beta chain) was determined in a study of blood T cell repertoires in COVID-19. The overall study: Material from acute and convalescent COVID-19 was sourced from the United States, Italy and Spain.

The authors' processing: Amplified reference gene primers provided the basis for estimating nucleated cell counts. Here immunoSEQ multiplex PCR was the method, and the copy in TCRdb shows in-frame clones only, minus some. V, J and clone size are taken as reported in that table, and D and trimming were inferred from the DNA itself. The data contain some 100,000 clones, 70% to 90% of them seen just once; the ten biggest clones take up roughly 7.9%. The CDR3 runs to 15 residues. Germline V gene sequence: CDR1 KGHSH, CDR2 LQKENI. V was shortened by 0 bases and J by 4 bases, with 12 bases between the two germline ends.

V is TRBV18 and J is TRBJ1-1; tentatively, D is TRBD1 (5 bases). The source material was peripheral blood. This TCR came from a man aged 65-85 years who had recovered from COVID-19. The chain's CDR3 is CASSPPSQGGTEAFF. DNA for the CDR3: TGTGCCAGCTCACCACCTTCTCAGGGTGGCACTGAAGCTTTCTTT.